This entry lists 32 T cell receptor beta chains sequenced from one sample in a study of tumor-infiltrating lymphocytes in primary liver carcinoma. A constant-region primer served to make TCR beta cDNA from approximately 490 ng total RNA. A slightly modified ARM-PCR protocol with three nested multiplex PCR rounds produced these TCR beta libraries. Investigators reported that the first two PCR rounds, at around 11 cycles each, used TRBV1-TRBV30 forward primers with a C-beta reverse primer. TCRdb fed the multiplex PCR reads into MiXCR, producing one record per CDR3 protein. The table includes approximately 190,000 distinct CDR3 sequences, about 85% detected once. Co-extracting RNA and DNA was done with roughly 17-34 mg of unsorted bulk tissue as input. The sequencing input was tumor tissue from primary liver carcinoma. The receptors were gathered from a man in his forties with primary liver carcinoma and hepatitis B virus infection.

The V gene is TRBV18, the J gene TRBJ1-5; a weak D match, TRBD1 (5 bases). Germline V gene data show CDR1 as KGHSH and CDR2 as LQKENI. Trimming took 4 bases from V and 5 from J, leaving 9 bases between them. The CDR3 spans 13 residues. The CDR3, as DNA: TGTGCCAGCTCACTACAGGAAGATCAGCCCCAGCATTTT. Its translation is CASSLQEDQPQHF.

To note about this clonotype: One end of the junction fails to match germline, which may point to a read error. As DNA, the CDR3 is TGTGCCAGTAATTACGGACAGGGGGACGGTCAGCCCCAGCGTTTT. Residues: CASNYGQGDGQPQRF. The gene calls are TRBV6-6 and TRBJ1-5; 10 nucleotides agree with TRBD1. CDR1 is MNHNY, CDR2 SVGAGI, per germline (reference sequence). The CDR3 contains 15 residues.

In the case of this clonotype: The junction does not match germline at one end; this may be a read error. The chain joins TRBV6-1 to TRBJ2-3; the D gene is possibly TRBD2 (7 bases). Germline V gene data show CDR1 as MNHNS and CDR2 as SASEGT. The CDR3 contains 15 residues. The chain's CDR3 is CASSSGDNSTYTQYF. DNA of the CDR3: TGTGCCAGCAGCAGCGGGGACAATAGCACATATACGCAGTATTTT.

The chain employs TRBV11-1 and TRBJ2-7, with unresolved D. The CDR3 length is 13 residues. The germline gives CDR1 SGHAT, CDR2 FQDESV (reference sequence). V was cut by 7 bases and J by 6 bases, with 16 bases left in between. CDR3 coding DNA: TGTGCCAGCAACTCCTCTCGTGGTGGCGAGCAGTACTTC. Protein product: CASNSSRGGEQYF.

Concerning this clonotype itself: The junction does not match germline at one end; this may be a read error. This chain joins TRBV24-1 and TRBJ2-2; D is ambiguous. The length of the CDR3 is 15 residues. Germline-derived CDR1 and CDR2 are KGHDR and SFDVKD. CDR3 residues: CATSSIGTNTGELFF. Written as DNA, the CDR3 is TGTGCAACCAGTTCTATAGGGACGAACACCGGGGAGCTGTTTTTT.

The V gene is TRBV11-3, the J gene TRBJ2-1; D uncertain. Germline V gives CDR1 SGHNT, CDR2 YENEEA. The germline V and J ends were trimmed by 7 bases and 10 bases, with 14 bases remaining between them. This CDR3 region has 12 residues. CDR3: CASILNAKEQFF. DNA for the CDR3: TGTGCCAGCATTTTAAATGCCAAAGAGCAGTTCTTC.

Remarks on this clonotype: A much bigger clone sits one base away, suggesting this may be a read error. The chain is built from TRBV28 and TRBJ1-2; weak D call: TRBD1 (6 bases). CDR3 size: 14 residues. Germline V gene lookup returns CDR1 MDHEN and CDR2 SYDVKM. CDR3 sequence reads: CAISLTGSFYGYTF. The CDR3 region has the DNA TGTGCCATCAGTTTAACAGGGTCCTTCTATGGCTACACCTTC.

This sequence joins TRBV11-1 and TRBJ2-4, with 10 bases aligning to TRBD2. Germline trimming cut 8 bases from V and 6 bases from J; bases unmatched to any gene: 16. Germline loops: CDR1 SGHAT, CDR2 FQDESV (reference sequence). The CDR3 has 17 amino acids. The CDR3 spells CASYFPGTSETRNIQYF. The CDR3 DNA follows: TGTGCCAGCTACTTTCCCGGGACTAGCGAGACCAGAAACATTCAGTACTTC.

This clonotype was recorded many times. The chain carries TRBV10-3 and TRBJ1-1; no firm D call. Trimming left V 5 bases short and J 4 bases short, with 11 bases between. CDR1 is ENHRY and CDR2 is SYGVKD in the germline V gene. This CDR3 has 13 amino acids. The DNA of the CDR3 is TGTGCCATCAGTAACGCCCGGACCACTGAAGCTTTCTTT. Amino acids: CAISNARTTEAFF.

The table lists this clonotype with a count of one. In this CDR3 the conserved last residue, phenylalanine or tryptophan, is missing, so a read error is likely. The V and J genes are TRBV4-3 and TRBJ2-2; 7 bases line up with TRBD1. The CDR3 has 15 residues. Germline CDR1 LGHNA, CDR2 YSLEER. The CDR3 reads CASSQGQVETGELFS. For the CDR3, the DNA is TGTGCGAGCAGCCAAGGACAGGTGGAAACCGGGGAGCTGTTTTCT.

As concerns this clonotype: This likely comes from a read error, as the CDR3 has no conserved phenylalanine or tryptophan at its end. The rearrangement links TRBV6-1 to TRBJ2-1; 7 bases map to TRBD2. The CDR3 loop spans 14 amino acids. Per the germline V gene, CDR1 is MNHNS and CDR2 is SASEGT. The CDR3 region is CASNELASMNEQFL. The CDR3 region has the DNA TGTGCCAGCAATGAACTAGCGAGTATGAATGAGCAGTTCTTA.

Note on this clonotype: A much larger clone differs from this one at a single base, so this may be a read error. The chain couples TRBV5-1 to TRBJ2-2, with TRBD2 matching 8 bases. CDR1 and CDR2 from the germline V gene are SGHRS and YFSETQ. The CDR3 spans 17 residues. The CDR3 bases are TGCTCCAGCAGCTTGGTGGCTAGCGGGCTCAACACCGGGGAGCTGTTTTTT. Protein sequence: CSSSLVASGLNTGELFF.

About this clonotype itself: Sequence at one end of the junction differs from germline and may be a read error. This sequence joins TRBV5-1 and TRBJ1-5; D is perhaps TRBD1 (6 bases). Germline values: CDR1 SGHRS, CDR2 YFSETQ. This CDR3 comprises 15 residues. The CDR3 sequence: CASSLRGTSNQPHHF. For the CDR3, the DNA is TGCGCCAGCAGCTTGAGGGGGACTAGCAATCAGCCCCACCATTTT.

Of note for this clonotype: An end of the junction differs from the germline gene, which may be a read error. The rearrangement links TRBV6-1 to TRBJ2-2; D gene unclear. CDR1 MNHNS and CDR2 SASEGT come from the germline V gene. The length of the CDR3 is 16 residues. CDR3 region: CASIEVPTNLPVELFF. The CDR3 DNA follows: TGTGCCAGCATTGAAGTCCCCACTAACTTACCCGTGGAGTTGTTTTTT.

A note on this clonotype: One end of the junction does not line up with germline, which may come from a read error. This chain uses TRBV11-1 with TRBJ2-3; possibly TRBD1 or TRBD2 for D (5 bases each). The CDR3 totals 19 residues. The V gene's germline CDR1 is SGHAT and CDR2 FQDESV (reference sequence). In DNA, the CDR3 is TGTGCCGGCAGCTCTGGGGGAAGATCTGTTGGAGCCCGCAGAGATACGCAGTATTTT. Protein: CAGSSGGRSVGARRDTQYF.

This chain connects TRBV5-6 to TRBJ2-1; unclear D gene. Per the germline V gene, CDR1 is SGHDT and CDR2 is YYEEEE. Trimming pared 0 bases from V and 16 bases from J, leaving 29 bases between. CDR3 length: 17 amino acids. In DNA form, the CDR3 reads TGTGCCAGCAGCTTGGGACGCAGCCGCTCTGGGTACAGTGAGCGTTTCTTC. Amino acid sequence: CASSLGRSRSGYSERFF.

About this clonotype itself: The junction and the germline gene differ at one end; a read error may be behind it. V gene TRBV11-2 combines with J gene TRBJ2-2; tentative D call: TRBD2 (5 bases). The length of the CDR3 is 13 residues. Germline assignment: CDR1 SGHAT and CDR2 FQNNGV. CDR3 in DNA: TGTGCGAGCAGCCAAGGTGTGACCGGGGAGCTGTCTTTT. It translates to CASSQGVTGELSF.

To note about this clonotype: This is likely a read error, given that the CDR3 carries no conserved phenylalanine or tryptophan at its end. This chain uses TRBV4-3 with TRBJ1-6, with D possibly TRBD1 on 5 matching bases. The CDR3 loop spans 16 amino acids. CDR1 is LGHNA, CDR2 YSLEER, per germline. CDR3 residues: CVSSSWDGGRNSPLHY. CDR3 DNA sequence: TGCGTCAGCAGCTCCTGGGACGGGGGAAGGAATTCACCCCTCCACTAT.

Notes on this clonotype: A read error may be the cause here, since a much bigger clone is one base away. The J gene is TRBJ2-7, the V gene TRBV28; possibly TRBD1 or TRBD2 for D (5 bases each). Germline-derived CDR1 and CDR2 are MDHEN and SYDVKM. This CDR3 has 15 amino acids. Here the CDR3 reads CANSFLAGSSYEQYF. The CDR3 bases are TGTGCCAACAGTTTTCTGGCAGGGAGCTCCTACGAGCAGTACTTC. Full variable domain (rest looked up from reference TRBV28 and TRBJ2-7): DVKVTQSSRYLVKRTGEKVFLECVQDMDHENMFWYRQDPGLGLRLIYFSYDVKMKEKGDIPEGYSVSREKKERFSLILESASTNQTSMYLCANSFLAGSSYEQYFGPGTRLTVT.

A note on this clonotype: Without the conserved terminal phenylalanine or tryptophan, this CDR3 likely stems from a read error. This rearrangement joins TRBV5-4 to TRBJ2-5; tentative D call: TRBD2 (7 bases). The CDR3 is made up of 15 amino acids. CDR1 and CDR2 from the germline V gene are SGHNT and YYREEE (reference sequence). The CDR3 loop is CASLKGGRGEESQYL. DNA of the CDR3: TGTGCCAGCCTAAAGGGGGGGAGGGGCGAAGAGTCCCAGTACTTA.

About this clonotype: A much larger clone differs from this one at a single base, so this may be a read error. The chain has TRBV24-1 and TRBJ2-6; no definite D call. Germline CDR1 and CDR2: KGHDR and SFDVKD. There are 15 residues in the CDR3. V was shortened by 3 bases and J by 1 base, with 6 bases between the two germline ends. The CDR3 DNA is TGTGCCACCAGTGATCAACTATCTGGGGCCAACGTCCTGACTTTC. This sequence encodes CATSDQLSGANVLTF.

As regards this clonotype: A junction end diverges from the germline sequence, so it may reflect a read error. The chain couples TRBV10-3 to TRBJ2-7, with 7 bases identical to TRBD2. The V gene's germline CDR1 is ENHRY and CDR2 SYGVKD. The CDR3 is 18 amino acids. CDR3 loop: CAISDPSLREDRAYEHYF. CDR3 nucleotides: TGTGCCATCAGTGACCCATCCCTCCGGGAGGATAGGGCCTACGAGCACTACTTC.

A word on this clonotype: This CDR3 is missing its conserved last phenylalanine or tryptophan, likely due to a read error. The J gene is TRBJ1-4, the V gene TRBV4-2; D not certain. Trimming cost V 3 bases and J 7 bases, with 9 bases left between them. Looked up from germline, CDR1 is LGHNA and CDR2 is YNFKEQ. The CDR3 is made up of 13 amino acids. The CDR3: CASSQPHREKLFY. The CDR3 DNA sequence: TGTGCCAGCAGCCAGCCCCATCGTGAAAAACTGTTTTAT.

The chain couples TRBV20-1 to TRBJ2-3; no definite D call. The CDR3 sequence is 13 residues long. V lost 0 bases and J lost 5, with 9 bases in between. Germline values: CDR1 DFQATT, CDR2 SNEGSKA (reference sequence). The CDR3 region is CSARDPVGDTQYF. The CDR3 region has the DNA TGCAGTGCTAGAGATCCAGTCGGAGATACGCAGTATTTT.

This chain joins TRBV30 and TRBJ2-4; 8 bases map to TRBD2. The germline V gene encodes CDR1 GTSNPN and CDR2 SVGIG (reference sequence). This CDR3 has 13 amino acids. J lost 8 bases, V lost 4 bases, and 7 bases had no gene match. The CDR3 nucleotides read TGTGCCTGGAATAAGCGGGAGAGGCACATTCAGTACTTC. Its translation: CAWNKRERHIQYF.

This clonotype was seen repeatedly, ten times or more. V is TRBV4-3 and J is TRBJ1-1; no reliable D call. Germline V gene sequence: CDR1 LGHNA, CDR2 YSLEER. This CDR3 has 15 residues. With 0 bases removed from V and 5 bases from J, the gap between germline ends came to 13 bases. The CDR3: CASSQEFGKRTEAFF. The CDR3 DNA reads TGCGCCAGCAGCCAAGAGTTCGGGAAAAGAACTGAAGCTTTCTTT.

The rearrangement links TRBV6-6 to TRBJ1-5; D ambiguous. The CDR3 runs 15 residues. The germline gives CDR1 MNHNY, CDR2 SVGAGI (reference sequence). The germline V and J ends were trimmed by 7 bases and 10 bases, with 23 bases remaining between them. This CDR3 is CASTMGGRVSQPQHF. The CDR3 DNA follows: TGTGCCAGCACCATGGGAGGGAGGGTTAGTCAACCCCAGCATTTT.

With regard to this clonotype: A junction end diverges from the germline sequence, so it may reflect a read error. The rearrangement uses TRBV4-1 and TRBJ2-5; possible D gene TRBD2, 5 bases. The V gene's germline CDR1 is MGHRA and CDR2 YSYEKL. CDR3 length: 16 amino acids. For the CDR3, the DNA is TGCGCCAACAGCCAAGATTGGGGAGCTAACCAAGAGACCCAGTATTTC. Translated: CANSQDWGANQETQYF.

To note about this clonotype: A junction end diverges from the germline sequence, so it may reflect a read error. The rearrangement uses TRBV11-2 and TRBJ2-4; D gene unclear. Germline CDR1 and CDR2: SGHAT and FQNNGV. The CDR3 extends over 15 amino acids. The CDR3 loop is CASTNSALAKNIQYF. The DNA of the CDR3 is TGTGCCAGCACCAATTCGGCGTTAGCCAAAAACATTCAGTATTTC.

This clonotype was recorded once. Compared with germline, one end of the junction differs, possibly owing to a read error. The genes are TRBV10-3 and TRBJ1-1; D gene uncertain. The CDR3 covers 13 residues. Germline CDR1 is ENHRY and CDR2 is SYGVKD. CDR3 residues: CAINQEPNTEAFF. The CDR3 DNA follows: TGTGCCATCAACCAGGAGCCGAACACTGAAGCTTTCTTC.

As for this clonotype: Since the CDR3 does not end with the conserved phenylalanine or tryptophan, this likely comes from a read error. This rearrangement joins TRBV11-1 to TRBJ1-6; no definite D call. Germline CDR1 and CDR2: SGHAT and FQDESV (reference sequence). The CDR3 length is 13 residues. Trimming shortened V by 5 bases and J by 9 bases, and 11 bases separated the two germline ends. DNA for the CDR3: TGTGCCAGCAGCCCGATACTGGTTTCACCCCTCCACTCT. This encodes CASSPILVSPLHS.

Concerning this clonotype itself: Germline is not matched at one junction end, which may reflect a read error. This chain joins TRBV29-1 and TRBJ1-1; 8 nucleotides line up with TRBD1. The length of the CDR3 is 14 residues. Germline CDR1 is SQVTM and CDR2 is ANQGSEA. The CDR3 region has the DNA TGCAGCGTGACAGGGGATGCAATGAACCCTGAAACTTTCTTT. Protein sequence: CSVTGDAMNPETFF.